Shown below are 18 T cell receptor beta chains from a single sample sequenced in a study of identical twins (dated by TCRdb to the mid-2010s). Library prep was done by 5' RACE. TCRdb lists the instrument as Illumina HiSeq 2000. TCRdb reanalyzed the raw reads on its own, using fastp at Q25 for trimming and MiXCR for clone calling, and kept in-frame beta chains. Each record represents a unique CDR3 protein, reported with the most common genes and DNA among its rows. Across this sample there are about 660,000 distinct CDR3 sequences, with 8% to 9% seen only once. The ten largest clones add up to approximately 0.89% of the sample. This same sample was also part of a study on yellow fever vaccine responses in identical twins.

Input material: PBMCs. These receptors were taken from a woman between 18 and 30 years old in good health.

This clonotype was observed a few times. This chain uses TRBV19 with TRBJ1-1, with D tentatively TRBD1 (5 bases). Germline assignment: CDR1 LNHDA and CDR2 SQIVND (reference sequence). V was shortened by 3 bases and J by 0 bases, with 11 bases between the two germline ends. The CDR3 runs 15 residues. CDR3 nucleotide sequence: TGTGCCAGTAGTATTGCGGGGGTAATGAACACTGAAGCTTTCTTT. It encodes CASSIAGVMNTEAFF.

This rearrangement joins TRBV10-3 to TRBJ2-3; D might be TRBD2 (6 bases). The CDR3 is 14 amino acids. Germline V lookup: CDR1 ENHRY, CDR2 SYGVKD. Between the trimmed V and J ends, which lost 8 bases and 2 bases, there was a span of 14 bases. CDR3 sequence reads: CAIGEPSDTDTQYF. The CDR3 DNA sequence: TGTGCCATCGGGGAGCCTAGCGACACAGATACGCAGTATTTT.

In this sample, this clonotype turned up a few times. This sequence joins TRBV6-1 and TRBJ2-7; D is unresolved. V was trimmed by 5 bases and J by 0 bases, leaving 8 bases between them. The CDR3 covers 13 residues. CDR1 MNHNS and CDR2 SASEGT come from the germline V gene. DNA for the CDR3: TGTGCCAGCAGTACGACCACCTCCTACGAGCAGTACTTC. It specifies CASSTTTSYEQYF.

This clonotype came up a few times. The chain couples TRBV27 to TRBJ2-3, with unresolved D. The V end lost 4 bases, the J end lost 8 bases, and 10 bases lay between the germline ends. The germline V gene encodes CDR1 MNHEY and CDR2 SMNVEV (reference sequence). The CDR3 covers 12 residues. For the CDR3, the DNA is TGTGCCAGCAGTTGGTGGTCGGGTACGCAGTATTTT. Encoded protein: CASSWWSGTQYF.

This clonotype showed up just a few times. Here the CDR3 reads CASSQSGTGVREQYF. DNA of the CDR3: TGCGCCAGCAGCCAGTCCGGGACAGGGGTGCGCGAGCAGTACTTC. The chain joins TRBV4-3 to TRBJ2-7, with TRBD1 identical over 10 bases. Germline CDR1 is LGHNA and CDR2 is YSLEER. This CDR3 has 15 amino acids. The junction had 8 bases not matched to a gene; V was cut back by 3 bases and J by 6 bases.

The J gene is TRBJ2-3, the V gene TRBV7-9; D gene ambiguous. The CDR3 loop spans 12 amino acids. Germline V lookup: CDR1 SEHNR, CDR2 FQNEAQ (reference sequence). The V and J ends lost 1 base and 10 bases respectively, with 9 bases between them. The CDR3 nucleotides read TGTGCCAGCAGCTTAGGCGGTGGTTCGCAGTATTTT. As protein: CASSLGGGSQYF.

This clonotype was counted many times. The J gene is TRBJ2-1, the V gene TRBV10-3; 10 nucleotides align to TRBD1. Germline CDR1 ENHRY, CDR2 SYGVKD. This CDR3 region has 14 residues. Trimming at V came to 6 bases and at J to 7 bases, leaving 6 bases not matched to a gene. The CDR3 DNA is TGTGCCATCAGCCGGGACAGGGGTTGGAATGAGCAGTTCTTC. It specifies CAISRDRGWNEQFF.

This clonotype was recorded many times. The rearrangement uses TRBV27 and TRBJ2-5; no clear D. The germline V and J ends were trimmed by 6 bases and 0 bases, with 5 bases remaining between them. The CDR3 has 12 residues. Germline assignment: CDR1 MNHEY and CDR2 SMNVEV (reference sequence). The CDR3 coding sequence is TGTGCCAGCAGCTTAGACCAAGAGACCCAGTACTTC. Its translation: CASSLDQETQYF.

The CDR3 region has the DNA TGTGCCAGCAGTGAAGACAGGAGAGAGACCCAGTACTTC. The encoded protein is CASSEDRRETQYF. The V call is TRBV6-1, the J call TRBJ2-5; D possibly corresponds to TRBD1 (5 bases). The CDR3 has 13 residues. Germline lookup yields CDR1 MNHNS and CDR2 SASEGT. Trimming stripped 1 base from V and 4 bases from J, with 7 bases between.

This clonotype was seen at least ten times. The chain recombines TRBV4-1 with TRBJ1-2; D gene unclear. Germline lookup yields CDR1 MGHRA and CDR2 YSYEKL. This CDR3 spans 16 amino acids. With 1 base removed from V and 4 bases from J, the gap between germline ends came to 16 bases. The CDR3 sequence: CASSQAVTALAYGYTF. The CDR3 DNA follows: TGCGCCAGCAGCCAAGCTGTCACAGCATTAGCCTATGGCTACACCTTC.

Details on this clonotype: A much more abundant neighbour one base away suggests this may be a read error. The V call is TRBV12-3 or TRBV12-4, the J call TRBJ1-4; 7 bases fit TRBD1. This CDR3 is 15 amino acids long. The CDR3 region has the DNA TGTGCCAGCAGCTTCGGACAGGCAACTAATGGAAAACTGTTTTTT. Its protein is CASSFGQATNGKLFF.

The chain links TRBV20-1 to TRBJ2-7; no definite D call. Trimming took 2 bases from V and 2 from J, leaving 13 bases between them. Per germline, CDR1 DFQATT and CDR2 SNEGSKA (reference sequence). The CDR3 runs to 14 residues. In DNA, the CDR3 is TGCAGTGCTAGACAGCACGGACGCGCCTACGAGCAGTACTTC. Protein: CSARQHGRAYEQYF.

This clonotype was recorded at least ten times. V and J are TRBV21-1 and TRBJ2-7; the table calls TRBD1, which could not be checked here. TRBV21-1 is a pseudogene. This CDR3 comprises 15 residues. The CDR3 DNA follows: TGTGCCAGCAAAGGCTGGGCAGCCCTTACCTACGAGCAGTACTTC. This sequence encodes CASKGWAALTYEQYF.

In its sample, this clonotype was seen a few times. This rearrangement joins TRBV6-2 or TRBV6-3 to TRBJ2-3; tentative D call: TRBD2 (6 bases). Germline lookup yields CDR1 MNHEY and CDR2 SVGEGT. Trimming removed 6 bases from V and 1 base from J, with 23 bases in between. The CDR3 length is 18 residues. Written as DNA, the CDR3 is TGTGCCAGCAGCCGTCCGCCTAAGGACTACCGGGGCACAGATACGCAGTATTTT. The encoded protein is CASSRPPKDYRGTDTQYF.

This clonotype has ten or more counts. The gene calls are TRBV7-2 and TRBJ1-1; D is undetermined. The CDR3 spans 13 residues. The germline V gene has CDR1 SGHTA and CDR2 FQGNSA. V shed 1 base and J shed 3 bases, with 6 bases lying between them. The CDR3 spells CASSLGTYTEAFF. CDR3 DNA sequence: TGTGCCAGCAGCTTAGGGACGTACACTGAAGCTTTCTTT.

This clonotype has a count of ten or more. The chain uses TRBV7-9 and TRBJ2-1, with D unresolved. Germline CDR1 SEHNR, CDR2 FQNEAQ (reference sequence). The CDR3 is 11 amino acids. V was cut by 6 bases and J by 4 bases, with 4 bases left in between. The CDR3 DNA reads TGTGCCAGCAGAAATTACAATGAGCAGTTCTTC. This gives the protein CASRNYNEQFF.

There are many counts of this clonotype. The chain carries TRBV7-2 and TRBJ2-5, with 15 bases fitting TRBD2. V lost 3 bases to trimming and J lost 1 base; unmatched junction nucleotides: 3. CDR1 and CDR2 (germline): SGHTA, FQGNSA. This CDR3 is built from 17 residues. CDR3 coding DNA: TGTGCCAGCAGCTTTTTGGGACTAGCGGGAGGCCAAGAGACCCAGTACTTC. It is translated as CASSFLGLAGGQETQYF.

This clonotype has a handful of counts. The CDR3 here is CASSYSEGRGRGRQETQYF. The CDR3 nucleotides are TGTGCCAGCAGTTACTCGGAAGGAAGGGGGCGGGGGAGACAAGAGACCCAGTACTTC. The rearrangement joins TRBV6-5 to TRBJ2-5, with D perhaps matching TRBD1 or TRBD2 (7 bases each). CDR1 and CDR2 from the germline V gene are MNHEY and SVGAGI. The CDR3 is made up of 19 amino acids. V shed 0 bases and J shed 2 bases, with 22 bases lying between them.